The clone carrying this T cell receptor beta chain was observed once. Its antigen remains unidentified. These data originate in a study of CD8+ T cells in alopecia areata. Findings and limits, study-wide: Lesional scalp displayed greater clonality than normal scalp, most notably in alopecia totalis/universalis.

Treatment indicated: oral pan-JAK inhibitor, 5-10 mg twice daily. Specimens obtained from alopecia areata patients comprised lesional scalp punch biopsies and peripheral blood. The CDR3 is made up of 13 amino acids. Germline loops: CDR1 SQVTM, CDR2 ANQGSEA. Trimming shortened V by 2 bases and J by 5 bases, and 12 bases separated the two germline ends. RNA, once extracted, was reverse transcribed into cDNA for use as the sequencing template. Clones were sequenced by immunoSEQ multiplex PCR, and TCRdb holds only the in-frame ones, with some missing. This table has about 210,000 clones, 64% appearing once.

This specimen consisted of CD4+ T cells sorted from blood, obtained at week 4, from a patient treated with tofacitinib. The receptor comes from a human donor with alopecia areata. This chain connects TRBV29-1 to TRBJ1-2; unclear D gene. The chain's CDR3 is CSVEPARDYGYTF. CDR3 DNA: TGCAGCGTTGAACCAGCCCGGGATTATGGCTACACCTTC. The full variable domain, completed using reference TRBV29-1 and TRBJ1-2, is SAVISQKPSRDICQRGTSLTIQCQVDSQVTMMFWYRQQPGQSLTLIATANQGSEATYESGFVIDKFPISRPNLTFSTLTVSNMSPEDSSIYLCSVEPARDYGYTFGSGTRLTVV.